Below, 29 T cell receptor beta chains from the same sample are listed, as sequenced in a study of CD8+CD57+ T cells in acquired aplastic anemia. Profiling that covered TCR beta VDJ and CDR3 relied on genomic DNA as its template. TCRdb called the reads again in MiXCR, with one record for every CDR3 protein. The repertoire holds 200,000 to 250,000 distinct CDR3 sequences, with about 37% as singletons. Sequences were obtained from sorted CD4+, CD8+, or CD8+CD57+ T cells (not recorded which) from PBMCs. Receptor source: a human donor in good health, serving as a control.

This clonotype occurred many times. J is TRBJ2-2 and V is TRBV15; the D gene is possibly TRBD2 (5 bases). CDR1 is LNHNV, CDR2 YYDKDF, per germline (reference sequence). There are 13 residues in the CDR3. The V and J ends lost 0 bases and 8 bases respectively, with 7 bases between them. The CDR3 loop reads CATSRDRTGELFF. The CDR3, as DNA: TGTGCCACCAGCAGAGACAGGACTGGGGAGCTGTTTTTT.

Many counts were recorded for this clonotype. The CDR3 nucleotides are TGCAGTGCTAGGAAAACAGGGATGGACTATGGCTACACCTTC. Translating it yields CSARKTGMDYGYTF. This rearrangement joins TRBV20-1 to TRBJ1-2, with D possibly TRBD1 on 6 matching bases. This CDR3 contains 14 residues. Germline V gives CDR1 DFQATT, CDR2 SNEGSKA (reference sequence). V was trimmed by 3 bases and J by 3 bases, leaving 14 bases between them.

This clonotype showed up many times. V is TRBV10-3 and J is TRBJ2-5; TRBD1 is a possible D gene (6 bases). CDR3 length: 12 residues. Trimming took 5 bases from V and 2 from J, leaving 6 bases between them. The V gene's germline CDR1 is ENHRY and CDR2 SYGVKD. This CDR3 is CAISQGQETQYF. The CDR3 bases are TGTGCCATCAGTCAGGGGCAAGAGACCCAGTACTTC.

Note on this clonotype: This sequence may be a read error, since a much larger clone differs from it by one base. The chain combines TRBV5-1 with TRBJ1-3, with a possible D match to TRBD1 (6 bases). Germline V gene lookup returns CDR1 SGHRS and CDR2 YFSETQ. The CDR3 consists of 14 residues. The CDR3 spells CASSLGTDRNTMYF. CDR3 nucleotides: TGCGCCAGCAGCTTGGGGACAGACCGAAACACCATGTATTTT.

This clonotype was observed many times. This chain uses TRBV6-1 with TRBJ2-7, with D tentatively TRBD2 (7 bases). CDR1 is MNHNS, CDR2 SASEGT, per germline. This CDR3 region has 14 residues. Trimming left V 4 bases short and J 4 bases short, with 14 bases between. This chain's CDR3 is CASSASGGAYEQYF. The CDR3 DNA sequence: TGTGCCAGCAGTGCCAGTGGGGGGGCTTACGAGCAGTACTTC.

This clonotype came up many times. This chain uses TRBV5-1 with TRBJ1-5; no clear D. The V and J ends lost 4 bases and 4 bases respectively, with 12 bases between them. This CDR3 is built from 14 residues. Germline CDR1 and CDR2: SGHRS and YFSETQ. The CDR3 DNA follows: TGCGCCAGCAGCCCGGACGGGCCGAATCAGCCCCAGCATTTT. It codes for CASSPDGPNQPQHF.

This clonotype was recorded many times. This chain uses TRBV13 with TRBJ2-5; D uncertain. Germline assignment: CDR1 PRHDT and CDR2 FYEKMQ (reference sequence). This CDR3 is built from 12 residues. The V gene lost 4 bases and the J gene lost 4 bases, with 7 bases spanning the gap. The CDR3 DNA reads TGTGCCAGCAGCTCCGCTCGAGAGACCCAGTACTTC. Protein product: CASSSARETQYF. Combining the CDR3 with reference TRBV13 and TRBJ2-5 gives the whole variable domain AAGVIQSPRHLIKEKRETATLKCYPIPRHDTVYWYQQGPGQDPQFLISFYEKMQSDKGSIPDRFSAQQFSDYHSELNMSSLELGDSALYFCASSSARETQYFGPGTRLLVL.

Turning to this clonotype: A single base separates this from a much larger clone, so it may be a read error. This chain links TRBV20-1 with TRBJ2-3; TRBD2 matches at 9 bases. CDR3 length equals 16 residues. Germline CDR1 is DFQATT and CDR2 is SNEGSKA (reference sequence). The CDR3 sequence: CSARRSAGGPGDMQYF. The CDR3 coding sequence is TGCAGTGCTAGACGATCGGCGGGGGGGCCGGGAGATATGCAGTATTTT.

The rearrangement links TRBV3-1 to TRBJ1-6; 7 nucleotides line up with TRBD1. Germline CDR1 LGHDT, CDR2 YNNKEL (reference sequence). Unmatched junction bases numbered 6, after V lost 1 base and J lost 0 bases. The CDR3 loop spans 18 amino acids. The CDR3, as DNA: TGTGCCAGCAGCCAAGGACAGGGATCCAGCTCCTATAATTCACCCCTCCACTTT. It translates to CASSQGQGSSSYNSPLHF.

This clonotype appeared once. A much larger clone is a single base away; this may be a read error. The CDR3 DNA reads as TGTGCCAGCAGCTCGTTGGGAGAAGAGACCCAGTACTTC. It translates to CASSSLGEETQYF. J is TRBJ2-5 and V is TRBV5-8, with TRBD2 as a possible D gene (5 bases). V gave up 3 bases and J gave up 3 bases, with 9 bases separating them. Germline V gene sequence: CDR1 SGHTS, CDR2 YDEGEE. The CDR3 contains 13 residues.

This clonotype occurred many times. The V call is TRBV6-1, the J call TRBJ1-1; no clear D. CDR1 is MNHNS and CDR2 is SASEGT in the germline V gene. This CDR3 is built from 13 residues. V was pared by 8 bases and J by 2 bases, with 12 bases between. The CDR3 DNA reads as TGTGCCAGCTCGAGGGTCGAAAACACTGAAGCTTTCTTT. This gives the protein CASSRVENTEAFF.

A word on this clonotype: A clone one base away is much larger, so this may be a read error. The CDR3 DNA follows: TGTGCCAGCAGTGACTCGAATCCGGGAGACATCTATGGCTACACCTTC. As protein: CASSDSNPGDIYGYTF. This chain connects TRBV6-4 to TRBJ1-2, with unresolved D. The CDR3 loop spans 16 amino acids. CDR1 and CDR2 (germline): MRHNA, SNTAGT. Trimming left V 0 bases short and J 4 bases short, with 15 bases between.

This clonotype has a handful of counts. The chain links TRBV5-1 to TRBJ1-1; maybe TRBD1 (5 bases). This CDR3 is 13 amino acids long. The germline gives CDR1 SGHRS, CDR2 YFSETQ. The ends were cut back, 4 bases at V and 7 bases at J, with 14 bases in the middle. The CDR3 loop reads CASSPGGDYEAFF. The CDR3 coding sequence is TGCGCCAGCAGCCCCGGGGGGGACTATGAAGCTTTCTTT.

J is TRBJ1-3 and V is TRBV28, with 7 bases aligning to TRBD1. The CDR3 runs to 15 residues. The trim removed 7 bases at V and 4 bases at J, leaving 10 bases unmatched. CDR1 is MDHEN, CDR2 SYDVKM, per germline. As DNA, the CDR3 is TGTGCCAGCAAACCTGGGGGGGACAGAGGAAACACCATATATTTT. Translation: CASKPGGDRGNTIYF.

This clonotype has more than one count but fewer than ten. A read error may explain this, as a much larger clone is one base away. CDR3 bases: TGTGCCGGCAGCCTAGACTTGAACACCATATATTTT. As protein: CAGSLDLNTIYF. The V and J genes are TRBV7-2 and TRBJ1-3; no clear D. Germline CDR1 SGHTA, CDR2 FQGNSA. CDR3 size: 12 residues.

This clonotype was picked up many times. The chain couples TRBV20-1 to TRBJ1-2, with 11 bases fitting TRBD1. The CDR3 covers 12 residues. Per the germline V gene, CDR1 is DFQATT and CDR2 is SNEGSKA (reference sequence). The J segment lost 4 bases and the V segment lost 6 bases, leaving 1 base of the junction unmatched. This chain's CDR3 is CSAGTGGYGYTF. CDR3 in DNA: TGCAGTGCGGGGACAGGGGGCTATGGCTACACCTTC.

Ten or more counts support this clonotype. V is TRBV29-1 and J is TRBJ1-2; 11 bases are a match to TRBD1. The CDR3 contains 15 residues. Germline V gives CDR1 SQVTM, CDR2 ANQGSEA. V shed 5 bases, J shed 4 bases, and the junction held 9 bases outside the gene matches. The CDR3 nucleotides read TGCAGCGTTAGGGGACAGGGGGGTTACGCCTATGGCTACACCTTC. It yields the protein CSVRGQGGYAYGYTF.

This clonotype was seen a few times. The chain employs TRBV28 and TRBJ2-7, with a tentative D call TRBD2 (6 bases). Trimming took 7 bases from V and 9 from J, leaving 22 bases between them. The CDR3 spans 14 residues. Looked up from germline, CDR1 is MDHEN and CDR2 is SYDVKM. The CDR3: CASTLWGDSEVQYF. The CDR3, as DNA: TGTGCCAGCACCCTCTGGGGGGACTCCGAGGTGCAGTACTTC.

CDR3 coding DNA: TGTGCCTGGGCCTTTGACAGGGGGGGTTTACGGGGCTACACCTTC. As protein: CAWAFDRGGLRGYTF. The chain has TRBV30 and TRBJ1-2, with 9 nucleotides matching TRBD1. From germline, CDR1 is GTSNPN and CDR2 SVGIG (reference sequence). This CDR3 is built from 15 residues. J gave up 8 bases and V 5 bases, and 15 bases lay outside the gene matches.

Many counts were recorded for this clonotype. V usage is TRBV2 and J usage is TRBJ1-3; the D is unclear. Trimming removed 2 bases from V and 0 bases from J, with 11 bases in between. This CDR3 comprises 16 residues. Germline V gives CDR1 SNHLY, CDR2 FYNNEI. The CDR3 spells CASSELRGLSGNTIYF. The CDR3 DNA follows: TGTGCCAGCAGTGAACTTCGCGGGCTCTCTGGAAACACCATATATTTT.

This clonotype turned up a few times. This sequence may be a read error, since a much larger clone differs from it by one base. This sequence joins TRBV7-8 and TRBJ2-3; 7 positions agree with TRBD1. In germline, CDR1 is SGHVS, CDR2 FQNEAQ. This CDR3 is 15 amino acids long. The CDR3: CASSPGQLGTGTQYF. The CDR3 nucleotides are TGTGCCAGCAGCCCGGGACAGTTAGGCACAGGTACGCAGTATTTT.

This chain joins TRBV12-3 or TRBV12-4 and TRBJ2-1, with a tentative D call TRBD2 (7 bases). This CDR3 contains 14 residues. V lost 6 bases, J lost 9 bases, and 18 bases lay in between. The CDR3 spells CASRITGGQLEQFF. CDR3 coding DNA: TGTGCCAGCAGAATCACGGGGGGCCAGCTTGAGCAGTTCTTC.

V usage is TRBV5-6 and J usage is TRBJ2-7; TRBD1 matches at 7 bases. Germline lookup yields CDR1 SGHDT and CDR2 YYEEEE. V lost 3 bases, J lost 3 bases, and 9 bases stayed unmatched. This CDR3 has 15 amino acids. The CDR3 sequence: CASSSPGDSVYEQYF. In nucleotides, the CDR3 is TGTGCCAGCAGCTCCCCCGGGGACAGCGTCTACGAGCAGTACTTC. Full variable domain (remainder filled in from reference TRBV5-6 and TRBJ2-7): DAGVTQSPTHLIKTRGQQVTLRCSPKSGHDTVSWYQQALGQGPQFIFQYYEEEERQRGNFPDRFSGHQFPNYSSELNVNALLLGDSALYLCASSSPGDSVYEQYFGPGTRLTVT.

Comment on this clonotype: As the CDR3 is not closed by the conserved phenylalanine or tryptophan, this likely results from a read error. The gene calls are TRBV11-2 and TRBJ2-1; 10 nucleotides align to TRBD2. This CDR3 contains 15 residues. The ends lost 0 bases at V and 8 bases at J; junction bases unmatched: 4. Germline V gene lookup returns CDR1 SGHAT and CDR2 FQNNGV. This CDR3 reads CASSLDSGGFDEQFL. CDR3 nucleotides: TGTGCCAGCAGCTTAGATAGCGGGGGGTTTGATGAGCAGTTCCTC.

The V gene is TRBV2, the J gene TRBJ2-4; the D is unclear. V lost 5 bases and J 6 bases, leaving 8 bases between the germline ends. The V gene's germline CDR1 is SNHLY and CDR2 FYNNEI. The CDR3 is 12 amino acids. CDR3 DNA sequence: TGTGCCAGCAGTATGGTGGGAAACATTCAGTACTTC. This gives the protein CASSMVGNIQYF.

The table lists this clonotype with many counts. J is TRBJ2-5 and V is TRBV19; TRBD2 agrees at 13 bases. Germline values: CDR1 LNHDA, CDR2 SQIVND (reference sequence). V dropped 3 bases and J dropped 8; count of bases not matched to a gene: 9. There are 16 residues in the CDR3. The CDR3 coding sequence is TGTGCCAGTAGTATCGCCGACGGACTAGCGGGAGTAACCCAGTACTTC. This gives the protein CASSIADGLAGVTQYF. The variable domain in full, completed from reference TRBV19 and TRBJ2-5, reads DGGITQSPKYLFRKEGQNVTLSCEQNLNHDAMYWYRQDPGQGLRLIYYSQIVNDFQKGDIAEGYSVSREKKESFPLTVTSAQKNPTAFYLCASSIADGLAGVTQYFGPGTRLLVL.

The rearrangement joins TRBV9 to TRBJ1-4; tentative D call: TRBD1 (5 bases). Germline values: CDR1 SGDLS, CDR2 YYNGEE. V was cut by 4 bases and J by 8 bases, with 18 bases left in between. The CDR3 spans 15 residues. In DNA form, the CDR3 reads TGTGCCAGCAGCCCCCCGTCTGGGCGGGGGGAAAAACTGTTTTTT. Its translation is CASSPPSGRGEKLFF. Full variable domain (rest looked up from reference TRBV9 and TRBJ1-4): DSGVTQTPKHLITATGQRVTLRCSPRSGDLSVYWYQQSLDQGLQFLIQYYNGEERAKGNILERFSAQQFPDLHSELNLSSLELGDSALYFCASSPPSGRGEKLFFGSGTQLSVL.

On this clonotype itself: A much larger clonotype is one base distant, so this may be a read error. V usage is TRBV6-5 and J usage is TRBJ1-2; D might be TRBD1 (5 bases). Germline V CDR1 and CDR2: MNHEY, SVGAGI. This CDR3 region has 15 residues. V lost 2 bases and J lost 6, with 16 bases in between. CDR3 sequence: CASSYRPGYSDGYTF. The CDR3 DNA reads as TGTGCCAGCAGTTACCGCCCAGGGTATTCTGATGGCTACACCTTC.

In this sample, this clonotype turned up many times. The chain carries TRBV19 and TRBJ2-7, with a possible D match to TRBD1 (5 bases). This CDR3 region has 14 residues. Trimming cost V 5 bases and J 1 base, with 12 bases left between them. Germline CDR1 reads LNHDA; CDR2 reads SQIVND (reference sequence). The DNA of the CDR3 is TGTGCCAGTAGTCTGAATCAGGGTTCCTACGAGCAGTACTTC. Its protein product is CASSLNQGSYEQYF.